The entry below gives a single T cell receptor beta chain sequence along with its context. The target antigen is unknown. The data originate from a study of T cells in Graves' hyperthyroidism and ophthalmopathy. In germline, CDR1 is WNHNN, CDR2 SYGVQD (reference sequence). The CDR3 spans 16 residues. Trimming left V 3 bases short and J 6 bases short, with 18 bases between. Lactation, pregnancy, other autoimmune disease or uncontrolled infection led to exclusion of patients. PBMCs were collected from an approximately 10 ml volume of fresh peripheral blood. The TCR beta CDR3 regions underwent amplification using RNA transcripts as the source. The TCR CDR3 was amplified in a first-round RT-PCR using the HTBI primer set. In TCRdb, the multiplex PCR reads were re-called with MiXCR into one record per CDR3 protein. The profile shows about 210,000 distinct CDR3 sequences, about 18% of them singletons. Overall study findings and caveats: Appearing also in blood were most of the thyroid clonotypes expanded above 0.001.

The sample comprised blood. V and J are TRBV10-1 and TRBJ2-1; D perhaps matches TRBD2 (6 bases). This TCR derives from a man aged 40-49 years with Graves' hyperthyroidism. CDR3 in DNA: TGCGCCAGCAGTGAAATGGCCCGGGGGTTGCGCAATGAGCAGTTCTTC. Translating gives CASSEMARGLRNEQFF.